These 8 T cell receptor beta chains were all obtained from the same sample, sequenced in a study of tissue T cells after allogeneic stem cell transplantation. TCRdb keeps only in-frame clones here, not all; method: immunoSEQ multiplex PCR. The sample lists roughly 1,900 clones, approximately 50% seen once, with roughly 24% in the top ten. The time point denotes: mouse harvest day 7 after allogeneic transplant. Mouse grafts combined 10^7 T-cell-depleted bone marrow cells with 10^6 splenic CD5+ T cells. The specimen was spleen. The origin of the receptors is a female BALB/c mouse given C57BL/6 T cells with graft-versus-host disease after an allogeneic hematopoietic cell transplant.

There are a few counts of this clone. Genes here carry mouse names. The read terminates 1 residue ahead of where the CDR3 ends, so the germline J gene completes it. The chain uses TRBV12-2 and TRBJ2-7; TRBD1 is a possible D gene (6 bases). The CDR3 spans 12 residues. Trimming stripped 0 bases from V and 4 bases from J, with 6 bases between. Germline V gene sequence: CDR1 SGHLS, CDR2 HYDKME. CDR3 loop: CASSLRGYEQYF. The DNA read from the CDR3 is TGTGCCAGCTCTCTCAGGGGGTATGAACAGTAC.

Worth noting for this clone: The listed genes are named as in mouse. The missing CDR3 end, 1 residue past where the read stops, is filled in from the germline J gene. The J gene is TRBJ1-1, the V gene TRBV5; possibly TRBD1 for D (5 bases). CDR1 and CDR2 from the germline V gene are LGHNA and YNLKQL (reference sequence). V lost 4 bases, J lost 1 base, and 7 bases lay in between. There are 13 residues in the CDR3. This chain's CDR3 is CASSPTVNTEVFF. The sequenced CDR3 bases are TGTGCCAGCAGCCCGACAGTAAACACAGAAGTCTTC.

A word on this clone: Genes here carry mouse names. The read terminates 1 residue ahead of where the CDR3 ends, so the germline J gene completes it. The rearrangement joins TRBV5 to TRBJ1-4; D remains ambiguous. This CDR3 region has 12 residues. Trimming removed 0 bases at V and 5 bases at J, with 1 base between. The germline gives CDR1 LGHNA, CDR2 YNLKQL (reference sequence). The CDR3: CASSQDNERLFF. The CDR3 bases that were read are TGTGCCAGCAGCCAAGATAACGAAAGATTATTT.

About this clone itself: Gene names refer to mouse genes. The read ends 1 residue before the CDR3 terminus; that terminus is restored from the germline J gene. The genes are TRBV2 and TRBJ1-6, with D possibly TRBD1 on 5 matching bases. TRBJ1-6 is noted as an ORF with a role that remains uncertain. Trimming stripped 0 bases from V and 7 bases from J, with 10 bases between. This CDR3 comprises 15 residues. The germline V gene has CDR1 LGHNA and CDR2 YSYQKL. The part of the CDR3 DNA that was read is TGTGCCAGCAGCCAAGAGAGGGGCGGGAATTCGCCCCTCTAC. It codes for CASSQERGGNSPLY. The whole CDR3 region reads CASSQERGGNSPLYF.

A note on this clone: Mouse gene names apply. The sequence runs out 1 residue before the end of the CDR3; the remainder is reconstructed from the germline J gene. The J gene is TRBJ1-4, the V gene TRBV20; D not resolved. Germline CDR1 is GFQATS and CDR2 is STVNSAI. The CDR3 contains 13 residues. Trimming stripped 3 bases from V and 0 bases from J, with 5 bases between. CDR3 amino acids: CGARQISNERLFF. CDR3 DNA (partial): TGTGGTGCTAGACAGATTTCCAACGAAAGATTATTT.

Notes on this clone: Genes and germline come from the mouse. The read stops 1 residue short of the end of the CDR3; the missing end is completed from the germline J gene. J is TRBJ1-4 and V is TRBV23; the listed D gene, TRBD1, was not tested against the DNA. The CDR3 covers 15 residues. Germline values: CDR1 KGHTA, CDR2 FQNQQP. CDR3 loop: CSSSQSRGTNERLFF. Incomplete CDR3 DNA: TGCTCCAGCAGTCAATCCAGGGGGACCAACGAAAGATTATTT.

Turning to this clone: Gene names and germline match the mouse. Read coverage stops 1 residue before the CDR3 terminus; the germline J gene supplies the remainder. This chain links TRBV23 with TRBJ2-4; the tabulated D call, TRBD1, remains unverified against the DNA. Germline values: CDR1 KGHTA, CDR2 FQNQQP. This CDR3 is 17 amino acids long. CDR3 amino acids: CSSSQSRGQGLQNTLYF. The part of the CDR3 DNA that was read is TGCTCCAGCAGTCAATCGAGAGGACAGGGGCTTCAAAACACCTTGTAC.

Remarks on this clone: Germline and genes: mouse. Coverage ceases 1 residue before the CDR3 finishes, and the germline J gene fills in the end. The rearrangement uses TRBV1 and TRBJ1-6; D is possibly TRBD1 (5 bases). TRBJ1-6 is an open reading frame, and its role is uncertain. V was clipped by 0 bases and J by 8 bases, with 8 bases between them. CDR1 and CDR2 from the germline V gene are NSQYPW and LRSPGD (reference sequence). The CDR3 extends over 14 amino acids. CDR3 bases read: TGCACCTGCAGTGCAGAGAAAGGGGATTCGCCCCTCTAC. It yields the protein CTCSAEKGDSPLY. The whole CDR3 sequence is CTCSAEKGDSPLYF.